These 27 T cell receptor beta chains were sequenced from one sample in a study of cytomegalovirus exposure and HLA in healthy donors. PCR amplification relied on 60 Vbeta primers (plus 13 Jbeta primers). TCRdb's copy holds only in-frame clones and misses some; the assay was immunoSEQ multiplex PCR. The sample carries about 160,000 clones, 77% recorded once. The sample was PBMCs. These TCRs come from a man aged 50 or older in good health and CMV-seropositive.

The V and J genes are TRBV11-2 and TRBJ2-3; no clear D gene. The ends were cut back, 2 bases at V and 6 bases at J, with 18 bases in the middle. CDR3 size: 16 residues. Germline CDR1 SGHAT, CDR2 FQNNGV. CDR3 nucleotide sequence: TGTGCCAGCAGCTTACCCCTCTACGCACTTAGCGATACGCAGTATTTT. Residues: CASSLPLYALSDTQYF.

V is TRBV19 and J is TRBJ2-5; weak D call: TRBD2 (6 bases). Germline V gene sequence: CDR1 LNHDA, CDR2 SQIVND (reference sequence). This CDR3 spans 16 amino acids. The germline V and J ends were trimmed by 3 bases and 4 bases, with 18 bases remaining between them. The CDR3 sequence is CASSIVGGVDLETQYF. In DNA, the CDR3 is TGTGCCAGTAGTATCGTTGGCGGGGTGGATCTAGAGACCCAGTACTTC.

This clone came up once. This chain connects TRBV29-1 to TRBJ1-4, with 8 positions matching TRBD1. The V gene's germline CDR1 is SQVTM and CDR2 ANQGSEA. J was trimmed by 5 bases and V by 8 bases; bases with no gene match: 7. The CDR3 length is 13 residues. The DNA of the CDR3 is TGCAGCTCTTCGACAGGGGACAATGAAAAACTGTTTTTT. Translated, it gives CSSSTGDNEKLFF.

The table lists this clone with a few counts. The V call is TRBV7-6, the J call TRBJ2-2, with 11 bases aligning to TRBD2. Trimming at V came to 3 bases and at J to 6 bases, leaving 12 bases not matched to a gene. Germline V gene data show CDR1 as SGHVS and CDR2 as FNYEAQ. The CDR3 runs 18 residues. This CDR3 is CASSFSMGTSGGSGELFF. DNA for the CDR3: TGTGCCAGCAGCTTTAGTATGGGAACTAGCGGGGGATCCGGGGAGCTGTTTTTT.

In its sample, this clone was seen a few times. The chain is built from TRBV2 and TRBJ2-5; 7 bases fit TRBD1. V shed 4 bases, J shed 3 bases, and the junction held 20 bases outside the gene matches. The CDR3 runs 19 residues. Germline assignment: CDR1 SNHLY and CDR2 FYNNEI. CDR3 protein: CASSGGFLGLGRGKETQYF. The CDR3 region has the DNA TGTGCCAGCAGTGGAGGGTTCCTGGGATTGGGCAGGGGGAAAGAGACCCAGTACTTC.

Turning to this clone: Germline is not matched at one junction end, which may reflect a read error. V is TRBV29-1 and J is TRBJ1-4, with D possibly TRBD1 on 6 matching bases. From germline, CDR1 is SQVTM and CDR2 ANQGSEA. The CDR3 sequence is 14 residues long. CDR3 bases: TGCAGTGTTGCCGGGACAAGCGTACGGGAAAAACTGTTTTTT. It encodes CSVAGTSVREKLFF.

This clone was observed a few times. This chain links TRBV29-1 with TRBJ2-1; D unclear. The CDR3 is 13 amino acids. Trimming left V 3 bases short and J 5 bases short, with 11 bases between. Germline CDR1 and CDR2: SQVTM and ANQGSEA. CDR3 amino acids: CSVDDGANNEQFF. CDR3 sequence (DNA): TGCAGCGTTGATGACGGAGCGAACAATGAGCAGTTCTTC.

In the case of this clone: One end of the junction fails to match germline, which may point to a read error. This chain joins TRBV10-3 and TRBJ1-2; 8 nucleotides line up with TRBD1. This CDR3 is built from 18 residues. Germline values: CDR1 ENHRY, CDR2 SYGVKD. The CDR3 coding sequence is TGTGCCATCAGTGAGCCCCCGGGACAGGCGACTTCGTTCTATGGCTGCACCTTC. Its translation is CAISEPPGQATSFYGCTF.

The genes are TRBV5-4 and TRBJ2-3; the match to TRBD2 covers 9 bases. This CDR3 has 18 residues. Germline values: CDR1 SGHNT, CDR2 YYREEE (reference sequence). The trim removed 2 bases at V and 0 bases at J, leaving 10 bases unmatched. The CDR3 reads CASSLGAGGGLSTDTQYF. The CDR3 bases are TGTGCCAGCAGCTTAGGAGCGGGGGGCGGTCTAAGCACAGATACGCAGTATTTT.

This chain uses TRBV28 with TRBJ1-5, with a weak D call TRBD1 (5 bases). The V gene's germline CDR1 is MDHEN and CDR2 SYDVKM. The CDR3 length is 15 residues. Trimming removed 6 bases from V and 1 base from J, with 13 bases in between. CDR3 DNA: TGTGCCAGCAGCAGACCGGGGGACAGCAATCAGCCCCAGCATTTT. It is translated as CASSRPGDSNQPQHF.

The chain has TRBV10-3 and TRBJ2-7; D is uncertain. The CDR3 contains 13 residues. V was shortened by 2 bases and J by 6 bases, with 11 bases between the two germline ends. Germline loops: CDR1 ENHRY, CDR2 SYGVKD. The CDR3 is CAISEPVSSEQYF. In DNA form, the CDR3 reads TGTGCCATCAGTGAGCCGGTTTCTAGCGAGCAGTACTTC.

The gene calls are TRBV11-2 and TRBJ1-1; no reliable D call. CDR3 length equals 14 residues. From germline, CDR1 is SGHAT and CDR2 FQNNGV. Trimming stripped 5 bases from V and 1 base from J, with 11 bases between. For the CDR3, the DNA is TGTGCCAGCAGCCAACTACGGGGGAACACTGAAGCTTTCTTT. The encoded protein is CASSQLRGNTEAFF. The complete variable domain, with remaining parts taken from reference TRBV11-2 and TRBJ1-1, reads EAGVAQSPRYKIIEKRQSVAFWCNPISGHATLYWYQQILGQGPKLLIQFQNNGVVDDSQLPKDRFSAERLKGVDSTLKIQPAKLEDSAVYLCASSQLRGNTEAFFGQGTRLTVV.

V is TRBV7-2 and J is TRBJ1-2, with TRBD1 as a possible D gene (6 bases). V lost 7 bases and J 8 bases, leaving 14 bases between the germline ends. The CDR3 runs to 12 residues. Germline assignment: CDR1 SGHTA and CDR2 FQGNSA. DNA for the CDR3: TGTGCCAGCACCCCGACAGGTGACGGCTACACCTTC. Translating it yields CASTPTGDGYTF.

V is TRBV19 and J is TRBJ2-1, with unresolved D. The CDR3 contains 14 residues. V gave up 3 bases and J gave up 7 bases, with 13 bases separating them. CDR1 and CDR2 (germline): LNHDA, SQIVND (reference sequence). CDR3 nucleotide sequence: TGTGCCAGTAGTATCCTAGTTTCGAAGAATGAGCAGTTCTTC. It translates to CASSILVSKNEQFF.

The rearrangement uses TRBV6-1 and TRBJ1-2; the match to TRBD1 covers 9 bases. The germline V gene has CDR1 MNHNS and CDR2 SASEGT. V was pared by 4 bases and J by 8 bases, with 8 bases of the junction left unmatched. The CDR3 spans 14 residues. CDR3 in DNA: TGTGCCAGCAGTGTTATACAGGGGGCGCGAGGCTACACCTTC. Its protein product is CASSVIQGARGYTF.

This clone was seen a handful of times. The genes are TRBV4-3 and TRBJ1-1; TRBD1 matches at 8 bases. V lost 4 bases to trimming and J lost 12 bases; unmatched junction nucleotides: 7. This CDR3 region has 12 residues. Germline loops: CDR1 LGHNA, CDR2 YSLEER. In DNA, the CDR3 is TGCGCCAGCAGCCCAGACAGGGGATTTACTTTCTTT. Residues: CASSPDRGFTFF.

This rearrangement joins TRBV4-3 to TRBJ1-4; TRBD1 aligns across 9 bases. This CDR3 has 16 residues. V was pared by 3 bases and J by 4 bases, with 6 bases of the junction left unmatched. Germline CDR1 LGHNA, CDR2 YSLEER. The CDR3 DNA reads as TGCGCCAGCAGCCAGGGACAGGGACACATTAATGAAAAACTGTTTTTT. Amino acid sequence: CASSQGQGHINEKLFF.

This clone was recorded only once. V and J are TRBV11-3 and TRBJ2-7; D possibly corresponds to TRBD1 (6 bases). This CDR3 has 15 amino acids. V lost 0 bases, J lost 3 bases, and 12 bases lay in between. Germline V gene sequence: CDR1 SGHNT, CDR2 YENEEA. CDR3 DNA sequence: TGTGCCAGCAGCTTAGAATCCACAGGGAGCTACGAGCAGTACTTC. This gives the protein CASSLESTGSYEQYF.

V gene TRBV4-3 combines with J gene TRBJ2-6, with 7 bases that match TRBD1. This CDR3 is built from 16 residues. V trimming: 4 bases; J trimming: 4 bases; junction bases outside the gene matches: 7. In germline, CDR1 is LGHNA, CDR2 YSLEER. CDR3 nucleotides: TGCGCCAGCAGCCTTTCGACAGGGAGCGGGGCCAACGTCCTGACTTTC. Translated: CASSLSTGSGANVLTF.

The count of this clone is one. This chain connects TRBV15 to TRBJ2-2, with TRBD2 matching over 8 bases. CDR1 and CDR2 from the germline V gene are LNHNV and YYDKDF (reference sequence). This CDR3 is 16 amino acids long. After removal of 5 bases from V and 1 base from J, the junction contained 6 bases not matched to a gene. The DNA for the CDR3 is TGTGCCACCAGCCGGGATAGCGGGAAGAACACCGGGGAGCTGTTTTTT. This translates into CATSRDSGKNTGELFF. Full variable domain (missing parts from reference TRBV15 and TRBJ2-2): DAMVIQNPRYQVTQFGKPVTLSCSQTLNHNVMYWYQQKSSQAPKLLFHYYDKDFNNEADTPDNFQSRRPNTSFCFLDIRSPGLGDTAMYLCATSRDSGKNTGELFFGEGSRLTVL.

This chain connects TRBV7-9 to TRBJ2-2, with TRBD2 matching 12 bases. From germline, CDR1 is SEHNR and CDR2 FQNEAQ (reference sequence). The CDR3 extends over 19 amino acids. The V segment lost 7 bases and the J segment 0 bases; nucleotides outside the gene matches: 12. The CDR3 region has the DNA TGTGCCAGCATCGCGACTAGCGGGGGCCCAAATCCGAACACCGGGGAGCTGTTTTTT. Residues: CASIATSGGPNPNTGELFF.

This clone was seen once. The chain uses TRBV7-2 and TRBJ2-3; 10 bases line up with TRBD2. This CDR3 is built from 17 residues. From germline, CDR1 is SGHTA and CDR2 FQGNSA. With V trimmed by 1 base and J by 3 bases, 7 bases remained unmatched. Written as DNA, the CDR3 is TGTGCCAGCAGCTTAGTAGGGGTTAGCGGGGGGACAGATACGCAGTATTTT. Its translation is CASSLVGVSGGTDTQYF.

Details on this clone: Other nucleotide sequences in the sample specify the same CDR3. The genes are TRBV29-1 and TRBJ2-2; tentatively, D is TRBD1 (6 bases). The CDR3 is made up of 13 amino acids. Looked up from germline, CDR1 is SQVTM and CDR2 is ANQGSEA. Trimming took 3 bases from V and 2 from J, leaving 7 bases between them. CDR3 DNA: TGCAGCGTTGACAGGGGTAACACCGGGGAGCTGTTTTTT. Protein sequence: CSVDRGNTGELFF.

The V and J genes are TRBV10-2 and TRBJ1-2, with 9 bases aligning to TRBD1. The CDR3 has 14 amino acids. The J segment lost 6 bases and the V segment lost 4 bases, leaving 6 bases of the junction unmatched. Germline V CDR1 and CDR2: WSHSY, SAAADI. The DNA of the CDR3 is TGCGCCAGCAGTGCCTGGACAGGGGAGGATGGCTACACCTTC. The encoded protein is CASSAWTGEDGYTF.

The rearrangement links TRBV19 to TRBJ1-2, with D perhaps matching TRBD1 (5 bases). There are 12 residues in the CDR3. Germline V lookup: CDR1 LNHDA, CDR2 SQIVND (reference sequence). The V end was cut by 4 bases, the J end by 8 bases, with 11 bases between. The CDR3 bases are TGTGCCAGTAGTACCAGGGCAGACGGCTACACCTTC. Residues: CASSTRADGYTF.

The V and J genes are TRBV19 and TRBJ2-5; 7 nucleotides align to TRBD1. This CDR3 contains 14 residues. The trim removed 1 base at V and 4 bases at J, leaving 3 bases unmatched. Per the germline V gene, CDR1 is LNHDA and CDR2 is SQIVND (reference sequence). The CDR3 sequence is CASSIGQGRETQYF. CDR3 sequence (DNA): TGTGCCAGTAGTATAGGACAGGGTCGAGAGACCCAGTACTTC. Based on the CDR3 plus reference TRBV19 and TRBJ2-5, the full variable domain is DGGITQSPKYLFRKEGQNVTLSCEQNLNHDAMYWYRQDPGQGLRLIYYSQIVNDFQKGDIAEGYSVSREKKESFPLTVTSAQKNPTAFYLCASSIGQGRETQYFGPGTRLLVL.

The V gene is TRBV19, the J gene TRBJ2-3; D may be TRBD1 (6 bases). Germline CDR1 is LNHDA and CDR2 is SQIVND (reference sequence). The CDR3 loop spans 16 amino acids. Trimming took 4 bases from V and 1 from J, leaving 15 bases between them. CDR3 sequence: CASSRNRASGTDTQYF. In nucleotides, the CDR3 is TGTGCCAGTAGTAGGAACAGGGCCTCAGGCACAGATACGCAGTATTTT.